The 26 T cell receptor beta chains listed next were all sequenced from one sample in a study of cytomegalovirus exposure and HLA in healthy donors. Use of 60 Vbeta and 13 Jbeta primers characterized the PCR. Using immunoSEQ multiplex PCR, the repertoire was profiled, and TCRdb retains in-frame clones only, with some absent. Here the sample spans 78,000 or so clones, approximately 67% being singletons. Sequencing used PBMCs. These receptors all come from a male donor in good health and CMV-seropositive.

The chain carries TRBV6-5 and TRBJ1-2; D unclear. CDR3 length: 14 residues. Trimming cost V 6 bases and J 8 bases, with 19 bases left between them. Germline values: CDR1 MNHEY, CDR2 SVGAGI. The CDR3, as DNA: TGTGCCAGCAGGACAAGTGGGCGTGACCAAGGCTACACCTTC. Translation: CASRTSGRDQGYTF.

Only a few counts were recorded for this clone. The chain is built from TRBV29-1 and TRBJ2-3, with TRBD1 as a possible D gene (5 bases). CDR1 is SQVTM and CDR2 is ANQGSEA in the germline V gene. V was clipped by 6 bases and J by 9 bases, with 22 bases between them. This CDR3 has 14 amino acids. The CDR3 reads CSVMRDSPDGTQYF. The CDR3 DNA reads as TGCAGCGTGATGCGAGACAGCCCAGATGGGACGCAGTATTTT.

The chain employs TRBV9 and TRBJ2-3, with 7 bases aligning to TRBD2. Germline CDR1 SGDLS, CDR2 YYNGEE. CDR3 length: 15 residues. Unmatched junction bases numbered 8, after V lost 4 bases and J lost 3 bases. Here the CDR3 DNA reads TGTGCCAGCAGCCTCGGACTAGGCGGAACAGATACGCAGTATTTT. Translated: CASSLGLGGTDTQYF.

The chain is built from TRBV20-1 and TRBJ2-1; no clear D gene. Germline V gives CDR1 DFQATT, CDR2 SNEGSKA (reference sequence). CDR3 size: 11 residues. Trimming pared 6 bases from V and 6 bases from J, leaving 9 bases between. The CDR3 bases are TGCAGTGCCGAGGCTATCAATGAGCAGTTCTTC. Protein product: CSAEAINEQFF.

J is TRBJ2-1 and V is TRBV6-5; 8 bases agree with TRBD2. V was pared by 5 bases and J by 6 bases, with 3 bases of the junction left unmatched. Per the germline V gene, CDR1 is MNHEY and CDR2 is SVGAGI. This CDR3 spans 13 amino acids. Written as DNA, the CDR3 is TGTGCCAGCAGTCAGCGGGGGCGCAATGAGCAGTTCTTC. This codes for CASSQRGRNEQFF.

The CDR3: CASSPGQGRDTEAFF. The CDR3 nucleotides read TGTGCCAGCAGCCCCGGACAGGGTCGGGACACTGAAGCTTTCTTT. The chain carries TRBV27 and TRBJ1-1; 8 nucleotides line up with TRBD1. The V gene's germline CDR1 is MNHEY and CDR2 SMNVEV (reference sequence). J gave up 3 bases and V 6 bases, and 9 bases lay outside the gene matches. The length of the CDR3 is 15 residues.

V is TRBV19 and J is TRBJ2-2, with D perhaps matching TRBD1 (6 bases). The V gene's germline CDR1 is LNHDA and CDR2 SQIVND (reference sequence). Trimming removed 7 bases from V and 4 bases from J, with 10 bases in between. The CDR3 is 13 amino acids. Here the CDR3 DNA reads TGTGCCAGTACGAGGGGGAGCACCGGGGAGCTGTTTTTT. Translation gives CASTRGSTGELFF. Full variable domain (rest looked up from reference TRBV19 and TRBJ2-2): DGGITQSPKYLFRKEGQNVTLSCEQNLNHDAMYWYRQDPGQGLRLIYYSQIVNDFQKGDIAEGYSVSREKKESFPLTVTSAQKNPTAFYLCASTRGSTGELFFGEGSRLTVL.

The chain joins TRBV29-1 to TRBJ1-1; 12 positions match TRBD1. The CDR3 totals 16 residues. Germline values: CDR1 SQVTM, CDR2 ANQGSEA. V lost 6 bases to trimming and J lost 6 bases; unmatched junction nucleotides: 14. The CDR3 DNA reads as TGCAGCGTCGTCCGGGACAGGGGGCCCCCTGGGCCTGAAGCTTTCTTT. Protein: CSVVRDRGPPGPEAFF.

V gene TRBV7-2 combines with J gene TRBJ1-4, with 8 bases aligning to TRBD1. Germline CDR1 SGHTA, CDR2 FQGNSA. The ends lost 5 bases at V and 10 bases at J; junction bases unmatched: 12. The CDR3 contains 15 residues. CDR3 residues: CASSPGQGARGKLFF. For the CDR3, the DNA is TGTGCCAGCAGCCCCGGACAGGGTGCAAGGGGAAAACTGTTTTTT.

The chain is built from TRBV7-6 and TRBJ1-4; D is ambiguous. Trimming took 1 base from V and 5 from J, leaving 11 bases between them. Germline CDR1 reads SGHVS; CDR2 reads FNYEAQ. This CDR3 has 15 residues. The CDR3 DNA sequence: TGTGCCAGCAGCTTAGTGCGGGGTCGGAATGAAAAACTGTTTTTT. This sequence encodes CASSLVRGRNEKLFF.

V usage is TRBV9 and J usage is TRBJ2-1, with 10 nucleotides matching TRBD2. The CDR3 length is 18 residues. Trimming at V came to 0 bases and at J to 9 bases, leaving 15 bases not matched to a gene. CDR1 SGDLS and CDR2 YYNGEE come from the germline V gene. This CDR3 is CASSVAEVGTSESSEQFF. The CDR3, as DNA: TGTGCCAGCAGCGTAGCCGAGGTCGGGACTAGCGAGTCTAGTGAGCAGTTCTTC.

The count of this clone is one. The genes are TRBV7-2 and TRBJ2-1; 7 nucleotides line up with TRBD2. Germline assignment: CDR1 SGHTA and CDR2 FQGNSA. CDR3 length equals 12 residues. J gave up 12 bases and V 1 base, and 3 bases lay outside the gene matches. For the CDR3, the DNA is TGTGCCAGCAGCTTAGATCGCGGGGGGCAGTTCTTC. Residues: CASSLDRGGQFF.

This clone has a handful of counts. V gene TRBV2 combines with J gene TRBJ2-2; 8 nucleotides match TRBD2. The V gene end was trimmed by 4 bases and the J gene end by 11 bases; junction bases not matched to a gene: 3. There are 12 residues in the CDR3. Per the germline V gene, CDR1 is SNHLY and CDR2 is FYNNEI. The CDR3 DNA reads as TGTGCCAGCAGTGGCAGCGGGGGTGAGCTGTTTTTT. It specifies CASSGSGGELFF.

This clone occurred once. This sequence joins TRBV15 and TRBJ1-6; tentatively, D is TRBD1 (6 bases). This CDR3 region has 16 residues. The germline V gene encodes CDR1 LNHNV and CDR2 YYDKDF (reference sequence). Trimming cost V 1 base and J 10 bases, with 17 bases left between them. For the CDR3, the DNA is TGTGCCACCAGCAGAGCGGTGGGGGGGGCCGGGTCACCCCTCCACTTT. As protein: CATSRAVGGAGSPLHF.

The rearrangement links TRBV28 to TRBJ1-5; D gene uncertain. The CDR3 loop spans 15 amino acids. Germline lookup yields CDR1 MDHEN and CDR2 SYDVKM. V gave up 2 bases and J gave up 4 bases, with 12 bases separating them. The CDR3, as DNA: TGTGCCAGCAGTTTAAAAGTGGCGGATAATCAGCCCCAGCATTTT. Translated, it gives CASSLKVADNQPQHF.

The chain employs TRBV6-4 and TRBJ1-5; 8 bases are a match to TRBD1. This CDR3 has 18 residues. CDR1 MRHNA and CDR2 SNTAGT come from the germline V gene. V lost 6 bases to trimming and J lost 1 base; unmatched junction nucleotides: 14. For the CDR3, the DNA is TGTGCCAGCAGGATTGGACAGGGAGTAAGTGAGAGCAATCAGCCCCAGCATTTT. Protein sequence: CASRIGQGVSESNQPQHF.

This sequence joins TRBV9 and TRBJ1-4; TRBD1 aligns across 10 bases. Germline V gene lookup returns CDR1 SGDLS and CDR2 YYNGEE. The trim removed 2 bases at V and 8 bases at J, leaving 9 bases unmatched. The CDR3 extends over 16 amino acids. In DNA form, the CDR3 reads TGTGCCAGCAGCGTCTCGACAGGGGGCAGTTCCGAAAAACTGTTTTTT. Translation: CASSVSTGGSSEKLFF.

This clone was counted only a few times. V gene TRBV9 combines with J gene TRBJ2-1; D is possibly TRBD2 (6 bases). The CDR3 is 16 residues long. Per the germline V gene, CDR1 is SGDLS and CDR2 is YYNGEE. Trimming removed 3 bases from V and 4 bases from J, with 17 bases in between. CDR3 region: CASSEGGGRGYNEQFF. CDR3 DNA sequence: TGTGCCAGCAGCGAGGGAGGCGGACGAGGGTACAATGAGCAGTTCTTC.

The chain links TRBV7-9 to TRBJ1-1; 8 bases align to TRBD1. Per germline, CDR1 SEHNR and CDR2 FQNEAQ (reference sequence). The V and J ends lost 5 bases and 1 base, in that order; junction bases with no gene match: 15. CDR3 length equals 18 residues. CDR3 amino acids: CASSPLMEVDRGNTEAFF. As DNA, the CDR3 is TGTGCCAGCAGCCCATTAATGGAGGTTGACAGGGGGAACACTGAAGCTTTCTTT.

This rearrangement joins TRBV5-1 to TRBJ1-2, with D possibly TRBD1 on 5 matching bases. Germline assignment: CDR1 SGHRS and CDR2 YFSETQ. The CDR3 has 14 amino acids. V lost 2 bases, J lost 0 bases, and 8 bases lay in between. CDR3 DNA: TGCGCCAGCAGCTTTAGCAGGGCTAACTATGGCTACACCTTC. This encodes CASSFSRANYGYTF.

The chain combines TRBV19 with TRBJ2-2, with 9 bases identical to TRBD2. J lost 6 bases, V lost 1 base, and 6 bases had no gene match. The CDR3 is 16 residues long. Germline V gives CDR1 LNHDA, CDR2 SQIVND (reference sequence). The CDR3 protein is CASSIGRRLAAGELFF. In nucleotides, the CDR3 is TGTGCCAGTAGTATAGGACGGAGACTAGCGGCCGGGGAGCTGTTTTTT. Supplemented by reference TRBV19 and TRBJ2-2, the full variable domain reads DGGITQSPKYLFRKEGQNVTLSCEQNLNHDAMYWYRQDPGQGLRLIYYSQIVNDFQKGDIAEGYSVSREKKESFPLTVTSAQKNPTAFYLCASSIGRRLAAGELFFGEGSRLTVL.

V and J are TRBV27 and TRBJ1-5; 11 nucleotides line up with TRBD1. This CDR3 is 24 amino acids long. The germline CDR1 and CDR2 sequences are MNHEY and SMNVEV (reference sequence). J gave up 0 bases and V 3 bases, and 25 bases lay outside the gene matches. CDR3 sequence: CASSFEFGQGAIDWRVYSNQPQHF. CDR3 bases: TGTGCCAGCAGTTTCGAGTTTGGACAGGGGGCTATTGATTGGCGGGTTTATAGCAATCAGCCCCAGCATTTT.

The chain is built from TRBV6-1 and TRBJ1-2; 7 bases match TRBD1. The CDR3 consists of 14 residues. The V and J ends lost 6 bases and 4 bases, in that order; junction bases with no gene match: 8. The germline V gene encodes CDR1 MNHNS and CDR2 SASEGT. The CDR3 here is CASSQGRQGYGYTF. DNA of the CDR3: TGTGCCAGCAGCCAGGGGCGACAGGGCTATGGCTACACCTTC.

DNA of the CDR3: TGTGCCTGGAATCCTCGGGCCGGGGAGCTGTTTTTT. Amino acids: CAWNPRAGELFF. J is TRBJ2-2 and V is TRBV30; the D is unclear. Per the germline V gene, CDR1 is GTSNPN and CDR2 is SVGIG (reference sequence). This CDR3 has 12 residues. Trimming stripped 4 bases from V and 6 bases from J, with 9 bases between.

This chain links TRBV5-6 with TRBJ1-2, with D possibly TRBD1 on 6 matching bases. V was pared by 2 bases and J by 4 bases, with 12 bases between. Germline loops: CDR1 SGHDT, CDR2 YYEEEE. CDR3 size: 14 residues. CDR3 region: CASSLTGKPYGYTF. For the CDR3, the DNA is TGTGCCAGCAGCTTAACAGGGAAACCCTATGGCTACACCTTC.

The sample holds a few counts of this clone. The genes are TRBV28 and TRBJ1-4; 8 bases match TRBD1. The CDR3 sequence is 16 residues long. V was pared by 5 bases and J by 3 bases, with 8 bases of the junction left unmatched. Germline values: CDR1 MDHEN, CDR2 SYDVKM. In nucleotides, the CDR3 is TGTGCCAGCAGTACCATTCGGACAGGGCCTAATGAAAAACTGTTTTTT. Protein sequence: CASSTIRTGPNEKLFF. The full variable domain, in which reference TRBV28 and TRBJ1-4 provide the parts outside the CDR3, is DVKVTQSSRYLVKRTGEKVFLECVQDMDHENMFWYRQDPGLGLRLIYFSYDVKMKEKGDIPEGYSVSREKKERFSLILESASTNQTSMYLCASSTIRTGPNEKLFFGSGTQLSVL.